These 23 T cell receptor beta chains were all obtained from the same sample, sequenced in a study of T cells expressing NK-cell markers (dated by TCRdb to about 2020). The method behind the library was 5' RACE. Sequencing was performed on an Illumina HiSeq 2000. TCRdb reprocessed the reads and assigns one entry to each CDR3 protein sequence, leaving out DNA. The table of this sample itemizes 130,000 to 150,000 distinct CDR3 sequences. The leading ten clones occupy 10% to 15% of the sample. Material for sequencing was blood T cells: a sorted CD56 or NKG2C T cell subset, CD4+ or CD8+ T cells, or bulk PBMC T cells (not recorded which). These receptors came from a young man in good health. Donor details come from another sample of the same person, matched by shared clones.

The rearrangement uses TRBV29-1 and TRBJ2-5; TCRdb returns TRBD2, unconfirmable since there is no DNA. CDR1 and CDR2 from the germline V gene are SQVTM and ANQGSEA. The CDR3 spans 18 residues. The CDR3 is CSVDGTSGRADGLKTQYF.

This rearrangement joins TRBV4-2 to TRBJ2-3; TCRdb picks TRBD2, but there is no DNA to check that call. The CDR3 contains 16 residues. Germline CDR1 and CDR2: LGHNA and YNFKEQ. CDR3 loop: CASSQVTSGGTDTQYF.

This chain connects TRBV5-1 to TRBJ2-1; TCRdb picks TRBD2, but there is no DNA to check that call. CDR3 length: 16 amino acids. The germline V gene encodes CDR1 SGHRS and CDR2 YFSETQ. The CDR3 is CASSLEGASAYNEQFF. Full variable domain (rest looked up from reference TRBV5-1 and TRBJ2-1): KAGVTQTPRYLIKTRGQQVTLSCSPISGHRSVSWYQQTPGQGLQFLFEYFSETQRNKGNFPGRFSGRQFSNSRSEMNVSTLELGDSALYLCASSLEGASAYNEQFFGPGTRLTVL.

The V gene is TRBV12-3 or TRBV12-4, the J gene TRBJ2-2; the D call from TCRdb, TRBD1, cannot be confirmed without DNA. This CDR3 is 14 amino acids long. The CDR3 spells CASSLRTGKVELFF.

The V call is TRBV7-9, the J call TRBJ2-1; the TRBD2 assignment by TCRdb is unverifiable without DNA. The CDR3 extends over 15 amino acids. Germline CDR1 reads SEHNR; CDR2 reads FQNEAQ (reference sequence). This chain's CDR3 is CASSSLAGAWHEQFF.

This CDR3 is CASRSGGSTGEQFF. V gene TRBV2 combines with J gene TRBJ2-1; TCRdb calls TRBD2, which cannot be checked without DNA. There are 14 residues in the CDR3. Germline CDR1 is SNHLY and CDR2 is FYNNEI.

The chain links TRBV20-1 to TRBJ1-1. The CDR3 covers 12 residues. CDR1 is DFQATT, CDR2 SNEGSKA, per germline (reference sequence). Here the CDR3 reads CSARVDGWYAFF.

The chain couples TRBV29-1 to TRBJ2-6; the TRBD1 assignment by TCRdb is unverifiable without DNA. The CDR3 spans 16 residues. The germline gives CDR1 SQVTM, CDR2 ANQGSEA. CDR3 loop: CSVSGTVRSGANVLTF. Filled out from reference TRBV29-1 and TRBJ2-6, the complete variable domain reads SAVISQKPSRDICQRGTSLTIQCQVDSQVTMMFWYRQQPGQSLTLIATANQGSEATYESGFVIDKFPISRPNLTFSTLTVSNMSPEDSSIYLCSVSGTVRSGANVLTFGAGSRLTVL.

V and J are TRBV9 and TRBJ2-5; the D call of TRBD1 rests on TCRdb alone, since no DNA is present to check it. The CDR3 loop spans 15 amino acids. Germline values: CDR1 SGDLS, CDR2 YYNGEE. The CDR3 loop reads CASSVGGGPQETQYF. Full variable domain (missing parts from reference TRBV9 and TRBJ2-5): DSGVTQTPKHLITATGQRVTLRCSPRSGDLSVYWYQQSLDQGLQFLIQYYNGEERAKGNILERFSAQQFPDLHSELNLSSLELGDSALYFCASSVGGGPQETQYFGPGTRLLVL.

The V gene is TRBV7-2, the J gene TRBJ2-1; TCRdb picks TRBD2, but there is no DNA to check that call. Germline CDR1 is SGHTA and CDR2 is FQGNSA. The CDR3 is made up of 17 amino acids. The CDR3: CASSFGLAGVRRNEQFF. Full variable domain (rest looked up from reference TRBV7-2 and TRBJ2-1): GAGVSQSPSNKVTEKGKDVELRCDPISGHTALYWYRQSLGQGLEFLIYFQGNSAPDKSGLPSDRFSAERTGGSVSTLTIQRTQQEDSAVYLCASSFGLAGVRRNEQFFGPGTRLTVL.

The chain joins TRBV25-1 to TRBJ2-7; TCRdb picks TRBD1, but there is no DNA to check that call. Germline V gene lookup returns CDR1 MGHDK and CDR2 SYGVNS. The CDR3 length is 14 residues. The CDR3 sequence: CASSGQSSPNEQYF.

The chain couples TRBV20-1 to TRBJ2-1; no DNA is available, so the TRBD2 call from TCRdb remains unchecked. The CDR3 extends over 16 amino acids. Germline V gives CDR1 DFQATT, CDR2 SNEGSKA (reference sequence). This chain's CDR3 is CSAQTSGVSSYNEQFF.

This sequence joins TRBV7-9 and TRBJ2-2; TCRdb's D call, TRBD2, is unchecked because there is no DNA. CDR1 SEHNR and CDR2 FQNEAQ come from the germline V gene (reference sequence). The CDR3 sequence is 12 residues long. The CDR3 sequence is CAKALLPGELFF.

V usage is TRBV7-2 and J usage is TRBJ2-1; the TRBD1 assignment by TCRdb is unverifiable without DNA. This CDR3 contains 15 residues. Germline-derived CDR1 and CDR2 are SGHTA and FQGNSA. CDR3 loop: CASSSPDRPHNEQFF.

The CDR3 loop is CASSLLGTAETQYF. This chain links TRBV27 with TRBJ2-5; TCRdb selects TRBD1, and the lack of DNA leaves this call unchecked. The CDR3 loop spans 14 amino acids. The germline CDR1 and CDR2 sequences are MNHEY and SMNVEV (reference sequence).

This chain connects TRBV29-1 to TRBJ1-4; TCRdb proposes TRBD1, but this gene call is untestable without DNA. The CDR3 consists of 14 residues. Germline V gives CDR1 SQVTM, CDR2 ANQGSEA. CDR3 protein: CSVVTGGGGEKLFF.

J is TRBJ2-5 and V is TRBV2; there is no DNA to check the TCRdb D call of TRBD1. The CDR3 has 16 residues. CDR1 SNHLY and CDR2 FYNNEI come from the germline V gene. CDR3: CASSSAGDRGPETQYF.

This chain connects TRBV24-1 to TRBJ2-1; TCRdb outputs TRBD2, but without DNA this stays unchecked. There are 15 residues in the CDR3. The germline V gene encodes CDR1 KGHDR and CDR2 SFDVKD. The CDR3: CATSDLRRAGGAQFF.

CDR3 region: CSARRLAGMTDTQYF. The gene calls are TRBV20-1 and TRBJ2-3; TCRdb names TRBD2, which stays unverified in the absence of DNA. The germline CDR1 and CDR2 sequences are DFQATT and SNEGSKA (reference sequence). CDR3 size: 15 residues.

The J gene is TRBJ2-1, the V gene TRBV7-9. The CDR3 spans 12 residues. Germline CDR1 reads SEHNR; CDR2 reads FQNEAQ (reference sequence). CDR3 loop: CASSLGYNEQFF.

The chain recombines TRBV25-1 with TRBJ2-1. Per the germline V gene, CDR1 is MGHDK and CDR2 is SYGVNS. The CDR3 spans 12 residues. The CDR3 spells CASSEVDNEQFF.

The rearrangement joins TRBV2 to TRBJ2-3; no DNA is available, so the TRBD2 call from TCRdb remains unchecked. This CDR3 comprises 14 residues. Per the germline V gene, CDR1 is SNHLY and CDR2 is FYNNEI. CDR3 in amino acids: CASTEMGSLEGQYF.

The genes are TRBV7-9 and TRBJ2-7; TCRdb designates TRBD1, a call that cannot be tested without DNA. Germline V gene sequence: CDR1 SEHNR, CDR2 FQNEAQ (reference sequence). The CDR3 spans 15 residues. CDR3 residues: CASTPGGEGLYEQYF.